The 17 T cell receptor beta chains listed next were all sequenced from one sample in a study of cytomegalovirus exposure and HLA in healthy donors. The PCR made use of 60 Vbeta and 13 Jbeta primers. Sequencing was performed with immunoSEQ multiplex PCR; in TCRdb, only in-frame clones are kept and a portion is missing. Here the sample spans 200,000 or so clones, around 81% being singletons. The sequenced sample consisted of PBMCs. The receptor source for this set is a woman aged 18-29 years in good health and CMV-seropositive.

The gene calls are TRBV30 and TRBJ2-3; 9 bases match TRBD1. The germline V gene has CDR1 GTSNPN and CDR2 SVGIG (reference sequence). The CDR3 has 14 residues. V was pared by 2 bases and J by 3 bases, with 3 bases of the junction left unmatched. CDR3 protein: CAWSKGQGTDTQYF. The CDR3 region has the DNA TGTGCCTGGAGTAAAGGACAGGGGACAGATACGCAGTATTTT.

The chain combines TRBV9 with TRBJ1-1, with a weak D call TRBD1 (6 bases). This CDR3 is built from 12 residues. CDR1 is SGDLS, CDR2 YYNGEE, per germline. The germline V and J ends were trimmed by 4 bases and 5 bases, with 9 bases remaining between them. The CDR3 loop is CASSTGMTEAFF. The CDR3 DNA sequence: TGTGCCAGCAGCACAGGGATGACTGAAGCTTTCTTT.

The chain carries TRBV27 and TRBJ2-2, with D uncertain. Germline-derived CDR1 and CDR2 are MNHEY and SMNVEV (reference sequence). The CDR3 is 13 amino acids. Trimming left V 2 bases short and J 5 bases short, with 6 bases between. The CDR3 is CASSLARTGELFF. The CDR3 region has the DNA TGTGCCAGCAGTTTAGCGAGGACCGGGGAGCTGTTTTTT.

This clone occurred once. The V and J genes are TRBV6-1 and TRBJ2-3; 12 nucleotides agree with TRBD2. Germline V gives CDR1 MNHNS, CDR2 SASEGT. With 4 bases clipped from V and 4 bases from J, the junction kept 0 bases outside the gene matches. The CDR3 is made up of 14 amino acids. The CDR3 loop is CASSGLAGADTQYF. DNA for the CDR3: TGTGCCAGCAGTGGACTAGCGGGGGCAGATACGCAGTATTTT.

CDR3 loop: CSVCQGTHQPQHF. The CDR3 DNA is TGCAGCGTTTGTCAGGGGACGCATCAGCCCCAGCATTTT. This chain links TRBV29-1 with TRBJ1-5, with a possible D match to TRBD1 (6 bases). Germline CDR1 reads SQVTM; CDR2 reads ANQGSEA. V was cut by 5 bases and J by 5 bases, with 13 bases left in between. The CDR3 runs to 13 residues. Based on the CDR3 plus reference TRBV29-1 and TRBJ1-5, the full variable domain is SAVISQKPSRDICQRGTSLTIQCQVDSQVTMMFWYRQQPGQSLTLIATANQGSEATYESGFVIDKFPISRPNLTFSTLTVSNMSPEDSSIYLCSVCQGTHQPQHFGDGTRLSIL.

This clone showed up just a few times. This rearrangement joins TRBV19 to TRBJ1-5; D gene ambiguous. The germline gives CDR1 LNHDA, CDR2 SQIVND (reference sequence). CDR3 length: 12 residues. With 1 base removed from V and 9 bases from J, the gap between germline ends came to 7 bases. CDR3 DNA sequence: TGTGCCAGTAGTATAGTCGAGGGGCCCCAGCATTTT. This gives the protein CASSIVEGPQHF.

This chain connects TRBV18 to TRBJ1-3, with D hard to call. This CDR3 has 14 residues. Germline V gene sequence: CDR1 KGHSH, CDR2 LQKENI. Trimming left V 0 bases short and J 8 bases short, with 11 bases between. Here the CDR3 DNA reads TGTGCCAGCTCACCACCGCGGCCGTCAGACACCATATATTTT. It codes for CASSPPRPSDTIYF.

The rearrangement links TRBV7-8 to TRBJ2-5; 11 bases align to TRBD2. The trim removed 5 bases at V and 5 bases at J, leaving 10 bases unmatched. Germline V gives CDR1 SGHVS, CDR2 FQNEAQ. CDR3 size: 16 residues. CDR3: CASSPGLAGGGETQYF. CDR3 nucleotides: TGTGCCAGCAGCCCCGGCCTAGCGGGGGGAGGGGAGACCCAGTACTTC.

The rearrangement uses TRBV6-5 and TRBJ2-7; 7 bases agree with TRBD1. Germline trimming cut 0 bases from V and 1 base from J; bases unmatched to any gene: 0. The CDR3 sequence is 14 residues long. Germline V CDR1 and CDR2: MNHEY, SVGAGI. The CDR3, as DNA: TGTGCCAGCAGTTACTCGGACAGGTCCTACGAGCAGTACGTC. It specifies CASSYSDRSYEQYV.

The gene calls are TRBV30 and TRBJ2-7, with D possibly TRBD1 on 6 matching bases. This CDR3 is built from 15 residues. Germline V CDR1 and CDR2: GTSNPN, SVGIG (reference sequence). V lost 2 bases, J lost 5 bases, and 19 bases lay in between. CDR3 region: CAWSPPTFRDNEQYF. The CDR3 region has the DNA TGTGCCTGGAGTCCGCCGACTTTCCGGGACAACGAGCAGTACTTC.

This chain connects TRBV7-3 to TRBJ2-5; the D is unclear. V dropped 2 bases and J dropped 3 bases, with 7 bases sitting between them. Germline loops: CDR1 SGHTA, CDR2 FQGTGA. The CDR3 runs 13 residues. The CDR3 DNA is TGTGCCAGCAGCTTACTAGGAGAAGAGACCCAGTACTTC. Translated: CASSLLGEETQYF.

This clone was recorded only once. CDR3 amino acids: CASSQARFLPGEAFF. The CDR3 DNA reads TGTGCCAGCAGCCAAGCCCGGTTCCTCCCGGGGGAAGCTTTCTTT. V gene TRBV14 combines with J gene TRBJ1-1; D remains unclear. Per germline, CDR1 SGHDN and CDR2 FVKESK. This CDR3 has 15 amino acids. Between the trimmed V and J ends, which lost 1 base and 8 bases, there was a span of 17 bases.

The gene calls are TRBV19 and TRBJ1-2, with a weak D call TRBD1 (5 bases). Trimming shortened V by 7 bases and J by 9 bases, and 12 bases separated the two germline ends. The CDR3 contains 11 residues. Germline values: CDR1 LNHDA, CDR2 SQIVND (reference sequence). CDR3 coding DNA: TGTGCCAGTATTCTGATGGGGCGCTACACCTTC. Translating it yields CASILMGRYTF. Looking up the rest from reference TRBV19 and TRBJ1-2 gives the full variable domain: DGGITQSPKYLFRKEGQNVTLSCEQNLNHDAMYWYRQDPGQGLRLIYYSQIVNDFQKGDIAEGYSVSREKKESFPLTVTSAQKNPTAFYLCASILMGRYTFGSGTRLTVV.

V is TRBV4-3 and J is TRBJ2-2; 10 bases align to TRBD2. In germline, CDR1 is LGHNA, CDR2 YSLEER. The CDR3 has 16 residues. The V gene end was trimmed by 4 bases and the J gene end by 6 bases; junction bases not matched to a gene: 8. CDR3 DNA: TGCGCCAGCAGCCGGCAAGCGGGGGGGCGTTCCGGGGAGCTGTTTTTT. The encoded protein is CASSRQAGGRSGELFF.

This clone was seen only once. V is TRBV25-1 and J is TRBJ1-1; D perhaps matches TRBD1 (6 bases). V lost 6 bases and J lost 9, with 11 bases in between. This CDR3 has 11 amino acids. Germline V gene sequence: CDR1 MGHDK, CDR2 SYGVNS. CDR3: CASRIRGKAFF. CDR3 DNA: TGTGCCAGCAGAATTAGGGGGAAAGCTTTCTTT. Looking up the rest from reference TRBV25-1 and TRBJ1-1 gives the full variable domain: EADIYQTPRYLVIGTGKKITLECSQTMGHDKMYWYQQDPGMELHLIHYSYGVNSTEKGDLSSESTVSRIRTEHFPLTLESARPSHTSQYLCASRIRGKAFFGQGTRLTVV.

V is TRBV19 and J is TRBJ2-5, with D perhaps TRBD1 (7 bases). Between the trimmed V and J ends, which lost 8 bases and 1 base, there was a span of 14 bases. The CDR3 extends over 14 amino acids. Germline values: CDR1 LNHDA, CDR2 SQIVND (reference sequence). The CDR3 spells CASRGTDLQETQYF. The CDR3 DNA sequence: TGTGCCAGTCGCGGGACAGACCTCCAAGAGACCCAGTACTTC.

The chain couples TRBV10-1 to TRBJ1-1; D is uncertain. The CDR3 contains 15 residues. With 7 bases removed from V and 1 base from J, the gap between germline ends came to 16 bases. The germline V gene encodes CDR1 WNHNN and CDR2 SYGVQD (reference sequence). The CDR3 region has the DNA TGCGCCAGCACCTGTGAGGAACCTCCGAACACTGAAGCTTTCTTT. Protein sequence: CASTCEEPPNTEAFF.